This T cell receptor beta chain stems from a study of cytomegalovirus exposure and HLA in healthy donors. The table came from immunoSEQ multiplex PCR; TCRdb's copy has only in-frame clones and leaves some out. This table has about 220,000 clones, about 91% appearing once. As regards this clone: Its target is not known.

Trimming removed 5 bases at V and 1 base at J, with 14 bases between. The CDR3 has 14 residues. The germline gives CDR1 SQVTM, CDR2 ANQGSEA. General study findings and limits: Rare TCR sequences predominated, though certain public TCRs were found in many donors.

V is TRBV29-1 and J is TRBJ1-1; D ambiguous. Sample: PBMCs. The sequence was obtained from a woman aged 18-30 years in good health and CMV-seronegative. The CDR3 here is CSVKETASNTEAFF. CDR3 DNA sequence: TGCAGCGTTAAGGAGACTGCTTCGAACACTGAAGCTTTCTTT.